What follows are 10 T cell receptor beta chains derived from one specimen sequenced in a study of cytomegalovirus exposure and HLA in healthy donors. The PCR ran on 60 Vbeta and 13 Jbeta primers. Generated by immunoSEQ multiplex PCR, the TCRdb table keeps only in-frame clones and is missing some. The table lists roughly 100,000 clones, around 80% of them singletons. The material sequenced was PBMCs. Every receptor here comes from a woman aged 55-75 years in good health and CMV-seronegative.

The V gene is TRBV19, the J gene TRBJ2-1, with 11 bases lining up with TRBD2. Germline V gives CDR1 LNHDA, CDR2 SQIVND (reference sequence). V was pared by 6 bases and J by 0 bases, with 7 bases of the junction left unmatched. The CDR3 runs to 17 residues. CDR3 sequence reads: CASSSRTSGRSYNEQFF. DNA for the CDR3: TGTGCCAGTAGCTCCCGGACTAGCGGGCGCTCCTACAATGAGCAGTTCTTC.

Here the CDR3 reads CASRSTGGHYEQYF. In DNA form, the CDR3 reads TGTGCCAGCAGATCGACAGGGGGACATTACGAGCAGTACTTC. This rearrangement joins TRBV27 to TRBJ2-7; TRBD1 agrees at 9 bases. Germline trimming cut 6 bases from V and 4 bases from J; bases unmatched to any gene: 7. The CDR3 has 14 residues. The germline V gene encodes CDR1 MNHEY and CDR2 SMNVEV (reference sequence).

The genes are TRBV18 and TRBJ2-2; 8 positions match TRBD2. This CDR3 contains 14 residues. CDR1 is KGHSH and CDR2 is LQKENI in the germline V gene. The ends lost 6 bases at V and 5 bases at J; junction bases unmatched: 5. CDR3: CASSRGTSTGELFF. The CDR3 DNA reads as TGTGCCAGCTCTAGAGGGACTAGTACCGGGGAGCTGTTTTTT.

The chain uses TRBV9 and TRBJ1-2; D ambiguous. This CDR3 is built from 12 residues. Germline CDR1 is SGDLS and CDR2 is YYNGEE. Trimming left V 0 bases short and J 5 bases short, with 5 bases between. The CDR3 region is CASSVAGYGYTF. The CDR3 DNA reads as TGTGCCAGCAGCGTAGCCGGGTATGGCTACACCTTC.

This sequence joins TRBV18 and TRBJ2-2; 7 nucleotides align to TRBD2. There are 16 residues in the CDR3. The germline CDR1 and CDR2 sequences are KGHSH and LQKENI. V trimming: 1 base; J trimming: 1 base; junction bases outside the gene matches: 3. The CDR3 region has the DNA TGTGCCAGCTCACCACTCTTAGCGGGGAACACCGGGGAGCTGTTTTTT. Protein product: CASSPLLAGNTGELFF.

This clone showed up just once. The V call is TRBV2, the J call TRBJ1-5; 9 nucleotides align to TRBD1. CDR1 is SNHLY, CDR2 FYNNEI, per germline. Trimming at V came to 6 bases and at J to 1 base, leaving 10 bases not matched to a gene. The CDR3 extends over 17 amino acids. The DNA for the CDR3 is TGTGCCAGCAGCGCTACAGGGGGCTCGTGGAGCAATCAGCCCCAGCATTTT. Its protein is CASSATGGSWSNQPQHF.

The V and J genes are TRBV5-6 and TRBJ1-1, with D unresolved. V was pared by 0 bases and J by 4 bases, with 7 bases between. Germline V lookup: CDR1 SGHDT, CDR2 YYEEEE. There are 13 residues in the CDR3. The CDR3 is CASSLGSGTEAFF. The CDR3 bases are TGTGCCAGCAGCTTGGGGTCCGGCACTGAAGCTTTCTTT.

The chain links TRBV19 to TRBJ2-2, with 8 positions matching TRBD1. Germline V gives CDR1 LNHDA, CDR2 SQIVND (reference sequence). V lost 2 bases to trimming and J lost 5 bases; unmatched junction nucleotides: 10. CDR3 size: 17 residues. DNA for the CDR3: TGTGCCAGTAGTATAAACAGGGGGGCAGGGCGGACCGGGGAGCTGTTTTTT. It yields the protein CASSINRGAGRTGELFF.

This clone was counted a single time. CDR3 nucleotide sequence: TGTGCCAGCAGTTACGATTCTGAGGACAGCAATGAGCAGTTCTTC. Translation: CASSYDSEDSNEQFF. The J gene is TRBJ2-1, the V gene TRBV6-5; a weak D match, TRBD1 (6 bases). Germline CDR1 is MNHEY and CDR2 is SVGAGI. V gave up 2 bases and J gave up 6 bases, with 14 bases separating them. The CDR3 totals 15 residues.

The chain links TRBV9 to TRBJ1-4; no clear D gene. The CDR3 is 14 amino acids. CDR1 and CDR2 from the germline V gene are SGDLS and YYNGEE. With 1 base removed from V and 0 bases from J, the gap between germline ends came to 4 bases. CDR3 DNA: TGTGCCAGCAGCGTAAGCCCAACTAATGAAAAACTGTTTTTT. Translating it yields CASSVSPTNEKLFF.